This is a list of T cell receptor beta chains from one sample in a study of cytomegalovirus exposure and HLA in healthy donors. Method: immunoSEQ multiplex PCR; TCRdb's copy keeps in-frame clones and lacks some. Here the sample table reports some 130,000 clones. The material sequenced was PBMCs. These receptors came from a middle-aged woman in good health and CMV-seropositive. The CDR3 runs from the conserved cysteine through the conserved F or W. The D gene is left open where the match is weak.

TRBD1	TRBV18	TRBJ1-5	CASSQTTGGNQPQHF	TGTGCCAGCTCACAAACGACAGGGGGCAATCAGCCCCAGCATTTT
TRBD1	TRBV4-1	TRBJ1-1	CASSPPGQGNTEAFF	TGCGCCAGCAGTCCCCCGGGACAGGGGAACACTGAAGCTTTCTTT
TRBD2	TRBV27	TRBJ2-7	CASSLLVPGLAGVEQYF	TGTGCCAGCAGTTTATTAGTCCCCGGACTAGCGGGAGTTGAGCAGTACTTC
NA	TRBV14	TRBJ1-3	CASSQDGNDNSGNTIYF	TGTGCCAGCAGCCAAGATGGCAATGATAACTCTGGAAACACCATATATTTT
NA	TRBV28	TRBJ2-1	CASSLWADSRNEQFF	TGTGCCAGCAGTTTATGGGCGGACAGTAGGAATGAGCAGTTCTTC
TRBD1	TRBV7-8	TRBJ1-3	CASSLTRTGSGNTIYF	TGTGCCAGCAGCTTAACGCGGACAGGCTCTGGAAACACCATATATTTT
NA	TRBV19	TRBJ2-3	CASSLGGTDTQYF	TGTGCCAGTAGCCTCGGAGGCACAGATACGCAGTATTTT
NA	TRBV4-2	TRBJ2-3	CATSERVTDTQYF	TGTGCCACCTCCGAGCGAGTCACAGATACGCAGTATTTT
TRBD1	TRBV19	TRBJ2-1	CASIPGQGYGNEQFF	TGTGCCAGTATCCCGGGACAGGGGTATGGAAATGAGCAGTTCTTC
TRBD1	TRBV11-3	TRBJ2-2	CASSLERQGRIGGELFF	TGTGCCAGCAGCTTAGAAAGACAGGGGAGGATAGGCGGGGAGCTGTTTTTT
NA	TRBV28	TRBJ1-1	CASRPRMNTEAFF	TGTGCCAGCAGACCGCGGATGAACACTGAAGCTTTCTTT
TRBD2	TRBV7-2	TRBJ2-1	CASSPGLAYNEQFF	TGTGCCAGCAGCCCGGGACTAGCGTACAATGAGCAGTTCTTC
NA	TRBV9	TRBJ1-1	CASSVAPNTEAFF	TGTGCCAGCAGCGTAGCTCCGAACACTGAAGCTTTCTTT
TRBD1	TRBV2	TRBJ2-2	CASNPDRGQVTGELFF	TGTGCCAGCAATCCGGACAGGGGGCAGGTCACCGGGGAGCTGTTTTTT
TRBD2	TRBV29-1	TRBJ2-1	CSVEEGLADVSYNEQFF	TGCAGCGTTGAAGAGGGACTAGCGGACGTCTCCTACAATGAGCAGTTCTTC
TRBD2	TRBV28	TRBJ2-3	CASRKRTSGGTDTQYF	TGTGCCAGCAGGAAGAGGACTAGCGGGGGTACAGATACGCAGTATTTT
NA	TRBV9	TRBJ2-2	CASSEGEGVNTGELFF	TGTGCCAGCAGTGAAGGGGAAGGGGTTAACACCGGGGAGCTGTTTTTT
NA	TRBV28	TRBJ1-1	CASSLMGRPEAFF	TGTGCCAGCAGTTTAATGGGGCGGCCTGAAGCTTTCTTT
NA	TRBV29-1	TRBJ2-1	CSVRETLEPFDNEQFF	TGCAGCGTCCGAGAGACGCTAGAGCCTTTCGACAATGAGCAGTTCTTC